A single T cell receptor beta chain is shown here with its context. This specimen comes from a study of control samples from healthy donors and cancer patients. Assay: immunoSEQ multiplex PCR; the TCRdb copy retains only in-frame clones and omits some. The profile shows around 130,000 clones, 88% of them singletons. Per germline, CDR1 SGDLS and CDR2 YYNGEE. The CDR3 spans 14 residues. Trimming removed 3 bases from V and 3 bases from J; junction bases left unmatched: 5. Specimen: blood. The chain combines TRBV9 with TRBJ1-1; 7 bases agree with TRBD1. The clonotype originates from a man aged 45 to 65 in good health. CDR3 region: CASSAGTEDTEAFF. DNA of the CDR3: TGTGCCAGCAGCGCCGGGACAGAGGACACTGAAGCTTTCTTT.